Sequencing of this T cell receptor (beta chain) was carried out in a study of shared clonotypes between healthy human individuals. Sequencing was performed with immunoSEQ multiplex PCR; in TCRdb, only in-frame clones are kept and a portion is missing. Among some 95,000 clones listed, approximately 63% were seen once. As for this clone: Its antigen is as yet unknown.

The study, taken as a whole, reports: In having few donors, the study represented limited genetic and exposure-history diversity.

Sequencing was done on a sample of memory CD8+ T cells sorted from blood. This sample's subset: CD45RO+ cells pooled with CCR7-negative TemRA cells. The receptor comes from a young man in good health.

CDR3 DNA: TGTGCCAGCAGCTTAGGAGAGGGATCGCCCTCCTACAATGAGCAGTTCTTC. Its protein is CASSLGEGSPSYNEQFF. The chain uses TRBV7-9 and TRBJ2-1; the D gene is possibly TRBD2 (5 bases). CDR1 is SEHNR, CDR2 FQNEAQ, per germline (reference sequence). The V end lost 1 base, the J end lost 0 bases, and 13 bases lay between the germline ends. The CDR3 is made up of 17 amino acids.